A single TCR beta chain is shown here with its context. The data were obtained in a study of blood T cell repertoires in COVID-19. The overall study: Collection of acute and convalescent COVID-19 samples took place in the United States, Italy and Spain. From T cells, B-cell-depleted T cells, or PBMCs came the material, which was cDNA or gDNA.

The Seattle patients joined while their infection was active and were tracked longitudinally afterward. The CDR3 runs 13 residues. V lost 8 bases, J lost 8 bases, and 18 bases lay in between. In germline, CDR1 is SNHLY, CDR2 FYNNEI. Original data processing: Amplification of reference gene primers was used by the study to estimate nucleated cell counts. This table comes from immunoSEQ multiplex PCR, and its TCRdb copy is limited to in-frame clones, with some not included. V and J calls and clone size are as listed in that table; D and trimming were resolved from the DNA. The table has nearly 350,000 clones, 75% to 90% seen once; the top ten hold around 6%.

The chain combines TRBV2 with TRBJ1-1; tentatively, D is TRBD1 (6 bases). The receptor was isolated from a woman aged 45-65 years with COVID-19, enrolled during active disease. Sequences were obtained from peripheral blood. The CDR3: CASRGAGDEEAFF. The CDR3 DNA sequence: TGTGCCAGCCGGGGGGCAGGGGACGAGGAAGCTTTCTTT.